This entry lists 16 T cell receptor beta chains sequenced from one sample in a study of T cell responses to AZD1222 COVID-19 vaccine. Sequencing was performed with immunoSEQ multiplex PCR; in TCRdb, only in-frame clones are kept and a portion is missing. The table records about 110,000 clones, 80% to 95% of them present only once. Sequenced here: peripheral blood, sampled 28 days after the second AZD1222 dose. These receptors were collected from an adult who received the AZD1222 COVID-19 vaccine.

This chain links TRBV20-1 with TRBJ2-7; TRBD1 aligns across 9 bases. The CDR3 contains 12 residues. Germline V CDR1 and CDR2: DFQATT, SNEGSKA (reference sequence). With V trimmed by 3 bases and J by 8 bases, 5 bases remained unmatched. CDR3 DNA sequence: TGCAGTGCTAGTAGGGGACAGGGAAAGCAGTACTTC. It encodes CSASRGQGKQYF.

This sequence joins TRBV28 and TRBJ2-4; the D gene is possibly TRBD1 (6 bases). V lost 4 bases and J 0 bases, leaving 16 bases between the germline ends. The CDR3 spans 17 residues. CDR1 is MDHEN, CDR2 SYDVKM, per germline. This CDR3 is CASSSQTGSLAKNIQYF. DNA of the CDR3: TGTGCCAGCAGTTCTCAGACAGGTTCACTAGCCAAAAACATTCAGTACTTC.

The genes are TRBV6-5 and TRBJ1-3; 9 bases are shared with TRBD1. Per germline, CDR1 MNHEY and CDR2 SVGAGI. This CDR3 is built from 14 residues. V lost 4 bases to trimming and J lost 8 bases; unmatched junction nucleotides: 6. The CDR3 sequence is CASSWTGAVDTIYF. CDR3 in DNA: TGTGCCAGCAGTTGGACAGGGGCGGTGGACACCATATATTTT.

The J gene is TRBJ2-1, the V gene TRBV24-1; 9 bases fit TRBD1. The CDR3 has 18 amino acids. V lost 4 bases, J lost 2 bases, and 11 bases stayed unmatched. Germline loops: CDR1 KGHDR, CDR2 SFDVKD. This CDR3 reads CATSDMAGQGGTYNEQFF. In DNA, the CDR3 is TGTGCCACCAGTGACATGGCGGGACAGGGTGGCACCTACAATGAGCAGTTCTTC.

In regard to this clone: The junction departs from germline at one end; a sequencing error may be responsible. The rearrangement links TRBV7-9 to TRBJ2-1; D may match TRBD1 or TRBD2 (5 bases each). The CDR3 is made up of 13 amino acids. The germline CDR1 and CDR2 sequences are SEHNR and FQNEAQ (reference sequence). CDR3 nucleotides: TGTGCCCCGGGACCCAGCTCCTACAGTGAGCAGTTCTTC. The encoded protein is CAPGPSSYSEQFF.

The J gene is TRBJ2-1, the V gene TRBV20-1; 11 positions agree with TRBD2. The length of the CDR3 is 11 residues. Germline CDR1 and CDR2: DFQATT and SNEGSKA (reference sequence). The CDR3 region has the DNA TGCGTTAGCGGGAGGGAACGGGGGCAGTTCTTC. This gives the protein CVSGRERGQFF.

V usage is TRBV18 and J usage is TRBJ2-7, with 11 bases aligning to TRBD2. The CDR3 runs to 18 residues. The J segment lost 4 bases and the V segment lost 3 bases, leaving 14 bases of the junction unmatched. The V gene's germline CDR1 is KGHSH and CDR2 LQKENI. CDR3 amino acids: CASSPLGLAESPAYEQYF. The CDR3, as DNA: TGTGCCAGCTCACCTTTGGGACTAGCGGAATCTCCTGCGTACGAGCAGTACTTC.

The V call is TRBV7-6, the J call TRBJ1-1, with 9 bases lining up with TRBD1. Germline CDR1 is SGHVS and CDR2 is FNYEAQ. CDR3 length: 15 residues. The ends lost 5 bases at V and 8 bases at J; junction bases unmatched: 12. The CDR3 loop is CASSRIGQGISEAFF. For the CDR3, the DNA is TGTGCCAGCAGCCGAATAGGACAGGGGATATCGGAAGCTTTCTTT.

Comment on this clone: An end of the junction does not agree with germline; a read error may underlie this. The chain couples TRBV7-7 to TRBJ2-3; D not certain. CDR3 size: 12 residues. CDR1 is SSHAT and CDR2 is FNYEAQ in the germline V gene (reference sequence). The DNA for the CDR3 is TGTGCTAGCAGCGCCGTCGGGGATACGCAGTATTTT. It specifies CASSAVGDTQYF.

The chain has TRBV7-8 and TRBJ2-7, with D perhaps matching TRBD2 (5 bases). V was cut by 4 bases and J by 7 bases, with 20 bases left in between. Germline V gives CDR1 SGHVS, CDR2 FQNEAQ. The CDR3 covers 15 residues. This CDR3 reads CASSSTTGRTGEQYF. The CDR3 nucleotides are TGTGCCAGCAGCTCCACTACGGGCCGAACGGGGGAGCAGTACTTC.

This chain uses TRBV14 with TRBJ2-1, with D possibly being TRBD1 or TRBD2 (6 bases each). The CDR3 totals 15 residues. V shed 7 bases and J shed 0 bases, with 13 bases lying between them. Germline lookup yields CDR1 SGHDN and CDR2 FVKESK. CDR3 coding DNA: TGTGCCAGCACCCCAACGGGGGCCTCCTACAATGAGCAGTTCTTC. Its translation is CASTPTGASYNEQFF.

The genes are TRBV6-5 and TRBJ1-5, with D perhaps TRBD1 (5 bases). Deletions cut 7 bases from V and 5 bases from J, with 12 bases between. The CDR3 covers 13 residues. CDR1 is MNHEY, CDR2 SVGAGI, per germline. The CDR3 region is CASKTGTDQPQHF. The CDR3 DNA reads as TGTGCCAGCAAAACCGGGACGGATCAGCCCCAGCATTTT.

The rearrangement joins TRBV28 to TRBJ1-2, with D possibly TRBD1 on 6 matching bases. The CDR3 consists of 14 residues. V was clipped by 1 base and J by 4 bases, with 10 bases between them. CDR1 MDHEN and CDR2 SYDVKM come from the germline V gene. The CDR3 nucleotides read TGTGCCAGCAGTTTATTGGGGGGCAGCTATGGCTACACCTTC. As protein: CASSLLGGSYGYTF.

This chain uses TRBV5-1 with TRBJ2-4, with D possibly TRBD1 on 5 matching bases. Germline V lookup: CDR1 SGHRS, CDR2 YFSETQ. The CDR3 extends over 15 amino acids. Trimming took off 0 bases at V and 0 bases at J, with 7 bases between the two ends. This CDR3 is CASSLAGLAKNIQYF. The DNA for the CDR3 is TGCGCCAGCAGCTTGGCAGGGTTAGCCAAAAACATTCAGTACTTC.

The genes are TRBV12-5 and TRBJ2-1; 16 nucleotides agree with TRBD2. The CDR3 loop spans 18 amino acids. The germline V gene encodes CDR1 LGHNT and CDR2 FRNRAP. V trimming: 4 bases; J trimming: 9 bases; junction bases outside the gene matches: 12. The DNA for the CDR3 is TGTGCTAGTGGTTCCTCGGGACTAGCGGGGGGGCCTGGGGTTGAGCAGTTCTTC. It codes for CASGSSGLAGGPGVEQFF. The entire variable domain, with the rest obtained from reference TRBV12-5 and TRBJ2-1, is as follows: DARVTQTPRHKVTEMGQEVTMRCQPILGHNTVFWYRQTMMQGLELLAYFRNRAPLDDSGMPKDRFSAEMPDATLATLKIQPSEPRDSAVYFCASGSSGLAGGPGVEQFFGPGTRLTVL.

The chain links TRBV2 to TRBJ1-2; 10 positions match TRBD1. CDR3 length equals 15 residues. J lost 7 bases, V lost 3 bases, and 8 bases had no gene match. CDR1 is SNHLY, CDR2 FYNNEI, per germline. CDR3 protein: CASSDGDRGKTGYTF. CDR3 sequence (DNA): TGTGCCAGCAGTGATGGGGACAGGGGAAAAACTGGCTACACCTTC.